This paragraph covers one TCR beta chain sequence. Method: immunoSEQ multiplex PCR; TCRdb's copy keeps in-frame clones and lacks some. The sample gives about 190,000 clones, roughly 80% of which show up once; approximately 12% is in the top ten. The sample is drawn from a study of blood T cell repertoires in COVID-19. Trimming stripped 5 bases from V and 6 bases from J, with 10 bases between. This CDR3 comprises 11 residues. The germline CDR1 and CDR2 sequences are GTSNPN and SVGIG (reference sequence). The sample was peripheral blood. The sequence was obtained from a man aged 45 to 65 who had recovered from COVID-19. The chain links TRBV30 to TRBJ1-1; D uncertain. CDR3 sequence (DNA): TGTGCCTGGCAGGATTGGGCTGAAGCTTTCTTT. This gives the protein CAWQDWAEAFF.